This TCR beta chain was obtained from a study of blood T cell repertoires in COVID-19. In the source study's methods: The authors estimated nucleated cell counts from reference gene primer amplification. Using immunoSEQ multiplex PCR, the repertoire was profiled, and TCRdb retains in-frame clones only, with some absent. V, J and clone size are taken as reported in that table, and D and trimming were inferred from the DNA itself. The sample consists of approximately 70,000 clones, about four fifths of them appearing once. The CDR3 extends over 16 amino acids. V shed 1 base and J shed 2 bases, with 11 bases lying between them. Germline values: CDR1 MGHRA, CDR2 YSYEKL.

The material sequenced was peripheral blood. The chain links TRBV4-1 to TRBJ2-2; TRBD1 might be the D (6 bases). This TCR derives from a woman older than 75 with active or convalescent COVID-19. This CDR3 is CASSQAGVGNTGELFF. The CDR3 nucleotides read TGCGCCAGCAGCCAAGCAGGGGTCGGTAACACCGGGGAGCTGTTTTTT.